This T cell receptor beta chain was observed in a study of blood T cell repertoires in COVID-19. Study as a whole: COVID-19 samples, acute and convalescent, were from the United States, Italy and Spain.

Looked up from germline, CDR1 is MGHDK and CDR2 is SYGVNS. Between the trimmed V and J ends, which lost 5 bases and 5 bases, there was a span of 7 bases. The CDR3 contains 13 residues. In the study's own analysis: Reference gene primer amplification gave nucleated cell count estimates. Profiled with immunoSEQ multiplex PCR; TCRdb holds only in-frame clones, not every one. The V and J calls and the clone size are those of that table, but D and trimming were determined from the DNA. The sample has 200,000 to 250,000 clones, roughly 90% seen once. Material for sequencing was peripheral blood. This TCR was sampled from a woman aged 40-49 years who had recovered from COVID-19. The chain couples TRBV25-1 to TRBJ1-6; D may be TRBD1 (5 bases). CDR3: CASSWGDNSPLHF. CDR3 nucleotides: TGTGCCAGCAGTTGGGGGGATAATTCACCCCTCCACTTT.